The 17 T cell receptor beta chains below come from one sample, sequenced in a study of shared clonotypes between healthy human individuals (dated by TCRdb to 2018 to 2021). Library preparation employed the immunoSEQ multiplex PCR assay. In TCRdb, the immuneACCESS table is reduced to in-frame sequences with V and J assigned. These tables do not hold every clone; where another copy was compared, an unresolved V gene accounts for under half, and the others remain unexplained. The sample records 2.3 million or so clones, 90% to 95% of which are singletons. The ten largest clones add up to about 0.39% of the sample. The sample comprised naive CD4+ T cells from PBMCs. The sample's cell subset or site, from its label and the paper: CD45RA+ positively selected. The receptor set was obtained from a man aged 18 to 30 in good health. Some clones in this sample may be carry-over from other donors' samples.

V and J are TRBV19 and TRBJ2-7; 8 nucleotides match TRBD1. The germline V gene has CDR1 LNHDA and CDR2 SQIVND (reference sequence). V was clipped by 0 bases and J by 5 bases; unmatched bases: 6. The CDR3 length is 15 residues. CDR3 DNA: TGTGCCAGTAGTATAGATAGACAGGGGTGGAACGAGCAGTACTTC. It encodes CASSIDRQGWNEQYF.

This chain links TRBV5-1 with TRBJ2-3; tentatively, D is TRBD1 or TRBD2 (5 bases each). The V end was cut by 3 bases, the J end by 6 bases, with 20 bases between. The CDR3 is 16 amino acids. In germline, CDR1 is SGHRS, CDR2 YFSETQ. Here the CDR3 reads CASSSGGRETGDTQYF. The CDR3 coding sequence is TGCGCCAGCAGCTCCGGAGGCAGGGAGACGGGGGATACGCAGTATTTT.

The chain links TRBV18 to TRBJ1-5, with D maybe TRBD1 (5 bases). The CDR3 runs to 14 residues. V dropped 8 bases and J dropped 7 bases, with 18 bases sitting between them. Germline V gene sequence: CDR1 KGHSH, CDR2 LQKENI. The CDR3 DNA follows: TGTGCCAGCCAATCCGGGGCAGGGAAACAGCCCCAGCATTTT. Translating it yields CASQSGAGKQPQHF.

CDR3 coding DNA: TGCAGCGTTGTAGGACGGTTAGACTCTGGAAACACCATATATTTT. Its translation: CSVVGRLDSGNTIYF. This chain links TRBV29-1 with TRBJ1-3, with no clear D. V lost 4 bases and J lost 0, with 13 bases in between. Germline lookup yields CDR1 SQVTM and CDR2 ANQGSEA. There are 15 residues in the CDR3.

The rearrangement joins TRBV4-3 to TRBJ2-3; no firm D call. Germline CDR1 reads LGHNA; CDR2 reads YSLEER. The germline V and J ends were trimmed by 0 bases and 3 bases, with 22 bases remaining between them. This CDR3 region has 19 residues. In DNA form, the CDR3 reads TGCGCCAGCAGCCAAGATTTCGTCGGCACCCGATCAACTACAGATACGCAGTATTTT. It yields the protein CASSQDFVGTRSTTDTQYF.

This clone was detected only once. This chain links TRBV28 with TRBJ1-4; tentatively, D is TRBD1 (6 bases). Germline assignment: CDR1 MDHEN and CDR2 SYDVKM. V was cut by 10 bases and J by 4 bases, with 19 bases left in between. CDR3 length: 15 amino acids. The CDR3 nucleotides are TGTGCCACCAAGGGACAAGGTAACAGTAATGAAAAACTGTTTTTT. Translating it yields CATKGQGNSNEKLFF.

The chain uses TRBV19 and TRBJ2-2, with D unclear. Trimming took off 3 bases at V and 4 bases at J, with 6 bases between the two ends. CDR1 and CDR2 from the germline V gene are LNHDA and SQIVND (reference sequence). CDR3 length: 13 residues. The CDR3 DNA sequence: TGTGCCAGTAGTATTTGGACCACCGGGGAGCTGTTTTTT. Translated: CASSIWTTGELFF. Supplemented by reference TRBV19 and TRBJ2-2, the full variable domain reads DGGITQSPKYLFRKEGQNVTLSCEQNLNHDAMYWYRQDPGQGLRLIYYSQIVNDFQKGDIAEGYSVSREKKESFPLTVTSAQKNPTAFYLCASSIWTTGELFFGEGSRLTVL.

The chain joins TRBV7-2 to TRBJ2-5; D may correspond to TRBD1 or TRBD2 (6 bases each). Germline loops: CDR1 SGHTA, CDR2 FQGNSA. The V end lost 3 bases, the J end lost 13 bases, and 12 bases lay between the germline ends. CDR3 size: 11 residues. Here the CDR3 DNA reads TGTGCCAGCAGCTTTTGGGGGGCATCGTACTTC. Translated: CASSFWGASYF. Complete variable domain (other parts from reference TRBV7-2 and TRBJ2-5): GAGVSQSPSNKVTEKGKDVELRCDPISGHTALYWYRQSLGQGLEFLIYFQGNSAPDKSGLPSDRFSAERTGGSVSTLTIQRTQQEDSAVYLCASSFWGASYFGPGTRLLVL.

To note about this clone: The same CDR3 also results from other DNA sequences found in this sample. This sequence joins TRBV18 and TRBJ2-7; TRBD1 agrees at 8 bases. This CDR3 is 15 amino acids long. Germline trimming cut 2 bases from V and 2 bases from J; bases unmatched to any gene: 5. Germline V gives CDR1 KGHSH, CDR2 LQKENI. CDR3 DNA: TGTGCCAGCTCACCAGGAACAGGGGGGACCTACGAGCAGTACTTC. It yields the protein CASSPGTGGTYEQYF.

The chain employs TRBV14 and TRBJ2-7, with 7 bases that match TRBD2. J gave up 4 bases and V 4 bases, and 7 bases lay outside the gene matches. CDR3 length equals 14 residues. Germline assignment: CDR1 SGHDN and CDR2 FVKESK. Written as DNA, the CDR3 is TGTGCCAGCAGCCGAGGCGGGAGAGTGTACGAGCAGTACTTC. Its protein is CASSRGGRVYEQYF.

The chain joins TRBV5-1 to TRBJ2-2; D is undetermined. The CDR3 loop spans 15 amino acids. Trimming took off 2 bases at V and 4 bases at J, with 12 bases between the two ends. The germline V gene has CDR1 SGHRS and CDR2 YFSETQ. The CDR3 loop is CASSLKDPSTGELFF. CDR3 in DNA: TGCGCCAGCAGCTTAAAAGACCCCTCCACCGGGGAGCTGTTTTTT.

The rearrangement joins TRBV19 to TRBJ2-5; 7 nucleotides agree with TRBD1. The length of the CDR3 is 14 residues. Germline V gene sequence: CDR1 LNHDA, CDR2 SQIVND (reference sequence). Germline trimming cut 4 bases from V and 3 bases from J; bases unmatched to any gene: 5. DNA of the CDR3: TGTGCCAGTAGTAGCACCGGGACAGAAGAGACCCAGTACTTC. This codes for CASSSTGTEETQYF.

The CDR3 DNA reads TGTGCCAGTAGTATTGGCTGGGGGCAACACGATGGCTACACCTTC. Encoded protein: CASSIGWGQHDGYTF. The gene calls are TRBV19 and TRBJ1-2, with D possibly matching TRBD1 (6 bases). Germline V CDR1 and CDR2: LNHDA, SQIVND (reference sequence). The V gene lost 3 bases and the J gene lost 6 bases, with 17 bases spanning the gap. This CDR3 comprises 15 residues.

The chain joins TRBV7-2 to TRBJ2-1; D gene ambiguous. The germline V gene encodes CDR1 SGHTA and CDR2 FQGNSA. The CDR3 contains 13 residues. Trimming removed 4 bases at V and 3 bases at J, with 7 bases between. In nucleotides, the CDR3 is TGTGCCAGCAGCTCTAATCACTACAATGAGCAGTTCTTC. Translation gives CASSSNHYNEQFF. Based on the CDR3 plus reference TRBV7-2 and TRBJ2-1, the full variable domain is GAGVSQSPSNKVTEKGKDVELRCDPISGHTALYWYRQSLGQGLEFLIYFQGNSAPDKSGLPSDRFSAERTGGSVSTLTIQRTQQEDSAVYLCASSSNHYNEQFFGPGTRLTVL.

The J gene is TRBJ2-2, the V gene TRBV7-6; TRBD1 might be the D (6 bases). The CDR3 is made up of 14 amino acids. V dropped 2 bases and J dropped 8 bases, with 12 bases sitting between them. Germline V gene data show CDR1 as SGHVS and CDR2 as FNYEAQ. In DNA, the CDR3 is TGTGCCAGCAGCTTAATCGCAGGGGATGGGGAGCTGTTTTTT. Protein sequence: CASSLIAGDGELFF.

This clone was detected once. This chain connects TRBV28 to TRBJ1-5; TRBD1 matches 8 bases. The CDR3 covers 12 residues. Trimming removed 1 base from V and 15 bases from J; junction bases left unmatched: 5. CDR1 and CDR2 (germline): MDHEN, SYDVKM. Here the CDR3 reads CASSLSRGPLHF. CDR3 bases: TGTGCCAGCAGTTTATCCAGGGGGCCATTGCATTTT.

The V and J genes are TRBV10-3 and TRBJ1-2, with 9 bases lining up with TRBD1. CDR1 is ENHRY and CDR2 is SYGVKD in the germline V gene. The CDR3 has 15 amino acids. Unmatched junction bases numbered 6, after V lost 5 bases and J lost 2 bases. The CDR3: CAISFSGQGNYGYTF. CDR3 in DNA: TGTGCCATCAGTTTTTCTGGACAGGGGAACTATGGCTACACCTTC.